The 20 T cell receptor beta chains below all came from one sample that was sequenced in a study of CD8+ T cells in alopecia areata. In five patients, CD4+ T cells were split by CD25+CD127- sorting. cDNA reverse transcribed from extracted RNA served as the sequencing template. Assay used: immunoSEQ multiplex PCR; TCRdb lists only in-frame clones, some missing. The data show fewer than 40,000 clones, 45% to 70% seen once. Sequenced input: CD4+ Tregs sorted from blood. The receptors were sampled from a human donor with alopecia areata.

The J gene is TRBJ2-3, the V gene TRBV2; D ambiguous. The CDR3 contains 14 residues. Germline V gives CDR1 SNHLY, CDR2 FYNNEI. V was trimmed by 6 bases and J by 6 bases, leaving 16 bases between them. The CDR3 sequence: CASRETPSTDTQYF. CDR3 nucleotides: TGTGCCAGCAGGGAGACTCCTAGTACCGATACGCAGTATTTT.

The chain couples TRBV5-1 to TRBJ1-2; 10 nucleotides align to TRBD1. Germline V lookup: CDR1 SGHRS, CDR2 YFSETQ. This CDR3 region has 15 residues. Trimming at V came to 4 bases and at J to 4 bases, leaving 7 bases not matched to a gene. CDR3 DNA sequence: TGCGCCAGCAGCCCCCGGGACAGGGGATTCTATGGCTACACCTTC. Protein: CASSPRDRGFYGYTF.

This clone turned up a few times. The DNA of the CDR3 is TGCAGCGCCCAGCATGCCTCCCAAGAGACCCAGTACTTC. The encoded protein is CSAQHASQETQYF. The chain links TRBV29-1 to TRBJ2-5; D is unclear. There are 13 residues in the CDR3. CDR1 and CDR2 (germline): SQVTM, ANQGSEA. The V end was cut by 7 bases, the J end by 1 base, with 13 bases between.

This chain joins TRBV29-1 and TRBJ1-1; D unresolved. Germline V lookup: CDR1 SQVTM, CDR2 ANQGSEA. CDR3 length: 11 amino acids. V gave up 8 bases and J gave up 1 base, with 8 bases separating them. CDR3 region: CSHTANTEAFF. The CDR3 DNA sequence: TGCAGCCATACAGCGAACACTGAAGCTTTCTTT.

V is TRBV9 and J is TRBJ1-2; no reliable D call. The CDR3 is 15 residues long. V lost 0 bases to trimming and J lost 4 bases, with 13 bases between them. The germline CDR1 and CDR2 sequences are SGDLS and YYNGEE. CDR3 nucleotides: TGTGCCAGCAGCGTAGCGCACTCACTGAGCTATGGCTACACCTTC. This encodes CASSVAHSLSYGYTF.

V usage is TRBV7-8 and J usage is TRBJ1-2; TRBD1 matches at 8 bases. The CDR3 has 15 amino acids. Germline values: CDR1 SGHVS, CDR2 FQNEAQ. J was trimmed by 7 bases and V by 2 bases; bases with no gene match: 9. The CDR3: CASSLLDRDGSGYTF. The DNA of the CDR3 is TGTGCCAGCAGCTTATTGGACAGGGACGGTTCTGGCTACACCTTC.

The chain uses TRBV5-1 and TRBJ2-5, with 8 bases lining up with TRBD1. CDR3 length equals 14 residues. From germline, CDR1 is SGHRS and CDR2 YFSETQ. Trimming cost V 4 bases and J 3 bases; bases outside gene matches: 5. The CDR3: CASSQDRVEETQYF. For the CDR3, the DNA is TGCGCCAGCAGCCAGGACAGGGTTGAAGAGACCCAGTACTTC.

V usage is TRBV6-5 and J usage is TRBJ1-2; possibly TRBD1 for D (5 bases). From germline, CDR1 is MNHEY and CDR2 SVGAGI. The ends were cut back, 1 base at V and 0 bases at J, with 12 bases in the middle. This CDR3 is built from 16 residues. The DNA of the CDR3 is TGTGCCAGCAGTTACTTGGGCAGGACAACTAACTATGGCTACACCTTC. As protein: CASSYLGRTTNYGYTF.

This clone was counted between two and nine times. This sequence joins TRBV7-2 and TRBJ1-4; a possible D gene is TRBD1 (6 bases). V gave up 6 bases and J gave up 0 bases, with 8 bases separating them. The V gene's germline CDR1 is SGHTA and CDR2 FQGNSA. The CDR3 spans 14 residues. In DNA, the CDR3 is TGTGCCAGCAGAACAGGGTCAACTAATGAAAAACTGTTTTTT. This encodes CASRTGSTNEKLFF.

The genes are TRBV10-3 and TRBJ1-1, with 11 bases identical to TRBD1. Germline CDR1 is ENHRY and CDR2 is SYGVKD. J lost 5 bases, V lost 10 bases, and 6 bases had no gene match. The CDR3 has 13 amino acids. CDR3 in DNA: TGTGCCACCGGACAGGGGGCGTTAACTGAAGCTTTCTTT. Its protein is CATGQGALTEAFF.

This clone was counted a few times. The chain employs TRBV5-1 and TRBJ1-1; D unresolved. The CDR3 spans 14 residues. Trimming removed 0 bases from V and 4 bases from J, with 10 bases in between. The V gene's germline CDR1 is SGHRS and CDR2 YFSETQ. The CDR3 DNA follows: TGCGCCAGCAGCTTGGAGCCGGGGTCCACTGAAGCTTTCTTT. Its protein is CASSLEPGSTEAFF. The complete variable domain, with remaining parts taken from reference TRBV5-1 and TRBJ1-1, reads KAGVTQTPRYLIKTRGQQVTLSCSPISGHRSVSWYQQTPGQGLQFLFEYFSETQRNKGNFPGRFSGRQFSNSRSEMNVSTLELGDSALYLCASSLEPGSTEAFFGQGTRLTVV.

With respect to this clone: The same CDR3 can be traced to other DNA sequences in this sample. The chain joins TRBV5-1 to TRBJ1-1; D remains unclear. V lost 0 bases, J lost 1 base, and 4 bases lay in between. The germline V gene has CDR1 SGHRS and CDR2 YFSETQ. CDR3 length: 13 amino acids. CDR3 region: CASSLGRNTEAFF. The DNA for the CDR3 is TGCGCCAGCAGCTTGGGCAGGAACACTGAAGCTTTCTTT.

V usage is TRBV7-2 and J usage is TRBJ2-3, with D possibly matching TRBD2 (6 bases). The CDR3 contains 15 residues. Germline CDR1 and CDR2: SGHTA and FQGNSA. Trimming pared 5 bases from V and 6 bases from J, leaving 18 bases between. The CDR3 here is CASSPEETGVDTQYF. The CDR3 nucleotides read TGTGCCAGCAGCCCCGAAGAGACGGGGGTTGATACGCAGTATTTT. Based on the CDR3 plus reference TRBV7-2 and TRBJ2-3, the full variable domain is GAGVSQSPSNKVTEKGKDVELRCDPISGHTALYWYRQSLGQGLEFLIYFQGNSAPDKSGLPSDRFSAERTGGSVSTLTIQRTQQEDSAVYLCASSPEETGVDTQYFGPGTRLTVL.

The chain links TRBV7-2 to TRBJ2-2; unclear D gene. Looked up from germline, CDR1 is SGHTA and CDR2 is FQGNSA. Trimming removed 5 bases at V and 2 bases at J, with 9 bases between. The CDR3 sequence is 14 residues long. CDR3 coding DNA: TGTGCCAGCAGCCAAGATAGAAACACCGGGGAGCTGTTTTTT. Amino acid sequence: CASSQDRNTGELFF. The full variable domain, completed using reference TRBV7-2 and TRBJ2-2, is GAGVSQSPSNKVTEKGKDVELRCDPISGHTALYWYRQSLGQGLEFLIYFQGNSAPDKSGLPSDRFSAERTGGSVSTLTIQRTQQEDSAVYLCASSQDRNTGELFFGEGSRLTVL.

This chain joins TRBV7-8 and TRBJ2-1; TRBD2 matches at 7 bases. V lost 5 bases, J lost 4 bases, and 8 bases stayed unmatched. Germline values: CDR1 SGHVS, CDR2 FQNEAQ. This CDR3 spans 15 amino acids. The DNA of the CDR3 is TGTGCCAGCAGCCGCCCCGGGGGGAGATACAATGAGCAGTTCTTC. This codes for CASSRPGGRYNEQFF. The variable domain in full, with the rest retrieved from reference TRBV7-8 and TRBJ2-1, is GAGVSQSPRYKVAKRGQDVALRCDPISGHVSLFWYQQALGQGPEFLTYFQNEAQLDKSGLPSDRFFAERPEGSVSTLKIQRTQQEDSAVYLCASSRPGGRYNEQFFGPGTRLTVL.

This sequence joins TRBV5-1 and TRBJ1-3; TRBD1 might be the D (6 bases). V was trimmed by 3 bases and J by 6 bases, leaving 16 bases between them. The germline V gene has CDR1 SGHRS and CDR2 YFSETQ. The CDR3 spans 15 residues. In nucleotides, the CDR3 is TGCGCCAGCAGCTCGGACCCAGGGGCAGAAAACACCATATATTTT. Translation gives CASSSDPGAENTIYF.

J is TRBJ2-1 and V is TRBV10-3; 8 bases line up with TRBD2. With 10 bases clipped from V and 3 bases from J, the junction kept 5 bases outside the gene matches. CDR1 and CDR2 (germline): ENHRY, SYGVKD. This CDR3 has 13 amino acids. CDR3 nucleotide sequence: TGTGCCACCGGGGGGGTTGGCTACAATGAGCAGTTCTTC. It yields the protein CATGGVGYNEQFF.

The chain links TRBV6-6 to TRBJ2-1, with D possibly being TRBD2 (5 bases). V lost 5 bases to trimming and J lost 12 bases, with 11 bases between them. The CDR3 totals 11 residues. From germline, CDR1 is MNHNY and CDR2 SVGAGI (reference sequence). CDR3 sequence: CASSPGKGQFF. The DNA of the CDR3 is TGTGCCAGCAGTCCCGGGAAGGGGCAGTTCTTC.

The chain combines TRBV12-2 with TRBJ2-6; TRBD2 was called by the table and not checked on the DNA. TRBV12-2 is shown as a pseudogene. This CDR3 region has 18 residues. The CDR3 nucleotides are TGTGCAAGTCGCTTATCGCCTAGCTGCGACTCTGGGGCCAACGTCCTGACTTTC. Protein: CASRLSPSCDSGANVLTF.

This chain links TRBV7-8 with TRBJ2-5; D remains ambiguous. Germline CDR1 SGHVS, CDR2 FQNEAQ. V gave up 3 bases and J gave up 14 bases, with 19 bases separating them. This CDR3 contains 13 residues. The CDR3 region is CASSFLQQETLYF. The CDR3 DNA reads TGTGCCAGCAGCTTTCTACAGCAAGAGACCCTCTACTTC. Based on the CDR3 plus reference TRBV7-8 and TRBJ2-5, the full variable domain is GAGVSQSPRYKVAKRGQDVALRCDPISGHVSLFWYQQALGQGPEFLTYFQNEAQLDKSGLPSDRFFAERPEGSVSTLKIQRTQQEDSAVYLCASSFLQQETLYFGPGTRLLVL.